A selection of T cell receptor beta chains follows, all from one sample in a study of shared clonotypes between healthy human individuals. Clones were sequenced by immunoSEQ multiplex PCR, and TCRdb holds only the in-frame ones, with some missing. The table includes over 400,000 clones, about 84% detected once. The source material was PBMCs. The receptors were sampled from a middle-aged woman in good health. Some clones in this sample may be carry-over from other donors' samples. CDR3s include the opening cysteine and the closing phenylalanine or tryptophan. The D gene is left open where the match is weak. Some rows have no size entry. The others give once, few or many, or a class for an expanded clone.

CAWSARDRLKGYTF,TGTGCCTGGAGTGCCCGGGACAGGTTAAAGGGCTACACCTTC,many,TRBV30,TRBD1,TRBJ1-2
CASSFTSGYEQYF,TGTGCCAGCAGCTTTACGAGCGGCTACGAGCAGTACTTC,NA,TRBV5-4,NA,TRBJ2-7
CASSLKQGVYGYTF,TGTGCCAGCAGTCTTAAACAGGGCGTGTATGGCTACACCTTC,NA,TRBV27,NA,TRBJ1-2
CAISEGVRGNTIYF,TGTGCCATCAGTGAGGGGGTTAGAGGAAACACCATATATTTT,once,TRBV10-3,NA,TRBJ1-3
CASSLRGRDEQYF,TGTGCCAGCAGTCTCAGGGGTCGGGACGAGCAGTACTTC,NA,TRBV28,NA,TRBJ2-7
CASSFTENTEAFF,TGCGCCAGCAGCTTCACCGAGAACACTGAAGCTTTCTTT,NA,TRBV5-1,NA,TRBJ1-1
CASSQKVGQGPYEQYF,TGCGCCAGCAGCCAAAAGGTAGGACAGGGACCCTACGAGCAGTACTTC,NA,TRBV4-1,TRBD1,TRBJ2-7
CSLIAGAYEQYF,TGCAGCCTAATAGCGGGAGCCTACGAGCAGTACTTC,NA,TRBV29-1,TRBD2,TRBJ2-7
CAISESSPATGKETQYF,TGTGCCATCAGTGAGTCGTCCCCGGCGACAGGAAAAGAGACCCAGTACTTC,NA,TRBV10-3,NA,TRBJ2-5
CASSESGVAYEQYF,TGCGCCAGCAGTGAGTCAGGGGTAGCCTACGAGCAGTACTTC,NA,TRBV10-2,NA,TRBJ2-7
CASSPGLAGGGYNEQFF,TGTGCCAGCAGCCCGGGACTAGCGGGAGGGGGATACAATGAGCAGTTCTTC,NA,TRBV9,TRBD2,TRBJ2-1
CSASFGTANF,TGCAGTGCTAGTTTTGGGACAGCTAACTTC,NA,TRBV20-1,TRBD1,TRBJ2-7
CASSLAEGRVGSEAFF,TGCGCCAGCAGCTTGGCCGAAGGCAGGGTAGGGTCTGAAGCTTTCTTT,NA,TRBV5-1,NA,TRBJ1-1
CASSSRGGNSYEQYF,TGTGCCAGCAGTTCCCGCGGGGGTAACTCCTACGAGCAGTACTTC,NA,TRBV28,TRBD2,TRBJ2-7
CASPTVGQPSLKITGELFF,TGTGCCAGCCCAACCGTGGGACAGCCTTCTTTAAAAATCACCGGGGAGCTGTTTTTT,NA,TRBV6-4,TRBD1,TRBJ2-2
CASSHGQGTGAEQYF,TGTGCCAGCAGCCATGGACAGGGGACTGGGGCCGAGCAGTACTTC,NA,TRBV5-6,TRBD1,TRBJ2-7
CASSKETQGATEAFF,TGTGCCAGCAGCAAAGAGACTCAGGGGGCCACTGAAGCTTTCTTT,NA,TRBV5-4,TRBD1,TRBJ1-1
CASSLTSGTDTQYF,TGTGCCAGCAGTTTGACTAGCGGAACAGATACGCAGTATTTT,NA,TRBV9,TRBD2,TRBJ2-3
CASSTEDAALMGGYTF,TGTGCCAGCAGTACCGAGGACGCTGCCCTAATGGGGGGCTACACCTTC,once,TRBV28,NA,TRBJ1-2
CASRRGGIDNEQFF,TGTGCCAGCCGGAGGGGGGGTATCGACAATGAGCAGTTCTTC,many,TRBV2,NA,TRBJ2-1
CASSLATSGTNEQFF,TGTGCCAGCAGCTTAGCGACTAGCGGGACTAATGAGCAGTTCTTC,NA,TRBV7-2,TRBD2,TRBJ2-1
CASRGTAQGYGYTF,TGTGCCAGTAGAGGGACAGCTCAGGGCTATGGCTACACCTTC,NA,TRBV19,TRBD1,TRBJ1-2
CASSLVIGRELTGELFF,TGTGCCAGCAGCTTAGTAATCGGGCGGGAGCTCACCGGGGAGCTGTTTTTT,NA,TRBV7-8,TRBD2,TRBJ2-2
CASSYRHSQDRGSEKLFF,TGTGCCAGCAGTTATCGACATAGCCAGGACAGGGGATCTGAAAAACTGTTTTTT,NA,TRBV27,TRBD1,TRBJ1-4